The clone carrying this T cell receptor (beta chain) was recorded only once. The CDR3 runs to 17 residues. Germline V lookup: CDR1 MNHEY, CDR2 SMNVEV (reference sequence). V lost 0 bases, J lost 4 bases, and 2 bases stayed unmatched. This sample is drawn from a study of Ad26.COV2.S vaccination and SARS-CoV-2 variants. Treatment in this sample: some 20 received Ad26.COV2.S at low or high dose, single or two shots; about 5 received placebo; per-sample allocation not given. Following the first vaccine or placebo injection, samples were taken on day 63. Clones were read by immunoSEQ multiplex PCR, and TCRdb kept only the in-frame ones, dropping some. In the table there are around 450,000 clones, approximately 89% of which are singletons.

Here the sequenced sample was peripheral blood, taken in a trial of Ad26.COV2.S vaccine versus placebo. The sequence derives from a person between 18 and 59 years old who received the Ad26.COV2.S COVID-19 vaccine or a placebo. This rearrangement joins TRBV27 to TRBJ2-2, with 13 bases identical to TRBD2. The CDR3, as DNA: TGTGCCAGCAGTTTATCGGGACTAGCGGGGTTCACCGGGGAGCTGTTTTTT. It specifies CASSLSGLAGFTGELFF.